Here is one T cell receptor (beta chain) with its context. Clones were sequenced by immunoSEQ multiplex PCR, and TCRdb holds only the in-frame ones, with some missing. The data hold approximately 450,000 clones, with 70% to 90% observed a single time. These data originate in a study of blood T cell repertoires in COVID-19. This CDR3 is built from 17 residues. V shed 2 bases and J 0 bases; nucleotides not matched to a gene: 7. Germline lookup yields CDR1 SGHNT and CDR2 YYREEE (reference sequence). The source material was PBMCs or T cells enriched from blood (not recorded which). The chain links TRBV5-4 to TRBJ1-1; the match to TRBD1 covers 10 bases. The TCR originated in a young woman with acute COVID-19. The CDR3 here is CASSFDRGPSMNTEAFF. The CDR3 DNA reads as TGTGCCAGCAGCTTTGACAGGGGGCCCTCAATGAACACTGAAGCTTTCTTT.